This TCR beta chain originates from a study of OX40 agonist ivuxolimab in advanced cancers. Study outcomes and limitations: Relative to CD4+, CD8+ T cells held more expanded clones on average. Circulating CD4+ and CD8+ T cells showed clonal expansion by week 6 at 0.1 to 3.0 mg/kg.

Sampling times: baseline, cycle 4 day 1, cycle 7 day 1. TCRdb keeps only in-frame clones here, not all; method: immunoSEQ multiplex PCR. Here the sample spans 14,000 or so clones, around four fifths being singletons. This clone was seen only a few times. The antigen is undetermined. From germline, CDR1 is SGHDT and CDR2 YYEEEE. The CDR3 totals 15 residues. Trimming left V 1 base short and J 0 bases short, with 8 bases between. The clonotype was recovered from an adult with an advanced solid tumor such as melanoma, head and neck, liver or kidney cancer. The V gene is TRBV5-6, the J gene TRBJ1-5; D is possibly TRBD1 (5 bases). The material sequenced was CD4+ or CD8+ T cells sorted from blood, taken in a trial of the OX40 agonist ivuxolimab. This chain's CDR3 is CASSLNGGSNQPQHF. The DNA of the CDR3 is TGTGCCAGCAGCTTGAACGGGGGTAGCAATCAGCCCCAGCATTTT.